This T cell receptor (beta chain) was found in a study of T-cell reconstitution after alpha-beta-depleted transplantation in children (dated by TCRdb to the mid-2010s). At the level of the whole study: The study quantitatively tracked T-cell immune reconstitution after TCRalphabeta/CD19-depleted allogeneic hematopoietic cell transplantation in children using TCR repertoire profiling.

Library preparation was by PCR. Instrument used: Illumina HiSeq 2500. To normalize quantification of the TCRbeta repertoire, the TCR libraries were built with molecular barcoding that relied on unique molecular identifiers. TCRdb handled the public reads itself, with Q25 trimming in fastp and clone calling in MiXCR, and kept productive beta chains. Rows merge per CDR3 protein into single entries with the most common DNA and genes. In this sample the table shows about 540,000 distinct CDR3 sequences, around 20% of which occur a single time. More than 2.5% of the sample is in the top ten clones. Of note for this clonotype: This clone's antigen is unknown. Base qualities are not provided; no much larger clone lies one nucleotide away.

The CDR3 goes from the cysteine to the phenylalanine over 13 residues. The kept DNA is CDR3 alone, 39 bases in frame from the first base. Looking up the germline V gene yields CDR1 SGHRS and CDR2 YFSETQ. The germline V end is reduced by 6 bases and the J end by 4 bases; junction bases left unmatched: 3. The receptor comes from a human donor who donated a stem cell graft to a child with acute lymphoblastic leukemia. The sample was PBMCs from the stem cell graft donor, taken from the stem cell graft. The rearranged segments are TRBV5-1 and TRBJ2-3, and TRBD1 aligns with 9 junction nucleotides. The sequenced DNA: TGCGCCAGCAACAGGGGGCCGGCAGATACGCAGTATTTT. This gives the protein CASNRGPADTQYF.